This TCR beta chain is from a study of response to subunit inactivated influenza vaccine. General study results and limits: That few new T cells are recruited by each seasonal influenza vaccination was the authors' suggestion.

Comments on this clonotype: Its matching antigen is unknown.

TCRdb called the RT-PCR reads again in MiXCR, with one record for every CDR3 protein. The sample shows about 500,000 distinct CDR3 sequences, more than 15% of them seen only once. Germline V gives CDR1 SEHNR, CDR2 FQNEAQ (reference sequence). The CDR3 contains 14 residues. V was pared by 3 bases and J by 2 bases, with 11 bases between. This clonotype was obtained from a man in his fifties or sixties who received an inactivated influenza vaccine. The sequences come from CD4+ T cells sorted from PBMCs, collected roughly 24 months after vaccination. This sequence joins TRBV7-9 and TRBJ2-7; D unresolved. The CDR3 bases are TGTGCCAGCAGCTTCCATTGGACCACCTACGAGCAGTACTTC. Protein sequence: CASSFHWTTYEQYF.